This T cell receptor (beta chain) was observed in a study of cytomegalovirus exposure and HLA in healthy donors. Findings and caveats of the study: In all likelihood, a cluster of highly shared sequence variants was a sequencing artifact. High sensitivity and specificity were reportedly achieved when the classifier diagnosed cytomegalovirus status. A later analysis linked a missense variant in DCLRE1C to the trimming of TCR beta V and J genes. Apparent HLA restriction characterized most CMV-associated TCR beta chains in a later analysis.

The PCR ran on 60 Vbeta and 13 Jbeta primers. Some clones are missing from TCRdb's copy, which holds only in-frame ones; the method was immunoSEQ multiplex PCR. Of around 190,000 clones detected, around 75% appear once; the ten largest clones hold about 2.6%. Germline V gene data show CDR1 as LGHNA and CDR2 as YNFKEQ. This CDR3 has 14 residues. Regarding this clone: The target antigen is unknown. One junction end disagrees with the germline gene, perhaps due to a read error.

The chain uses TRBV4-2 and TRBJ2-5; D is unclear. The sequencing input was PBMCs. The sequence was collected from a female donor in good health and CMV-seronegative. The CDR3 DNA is TGTGCCAGCAGCCAAGGAGTAGCCCAACAGACCCAGTACTTC. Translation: CASSQGVAQQTQYF.